This is a list of T cell receptor beta chains from one sample in a study of regulatory T cells in long-lasting Graves disease. MiXCR, run by TCRdb on the multiplex PCR reads, gives a single entry per CDR3 protein. This table has a few hundred thousand distinct CDR3 sequences, around 24% appearing once. The specimen comprised peripheral blood mononuclear cells (PBMCs), sampled when the disease was refractory, from a patient treated with antithyroid drugs. All receptors derive from a female donor with Graves disease. Each CDR3 is given with its conserved first and last residue. A D gene is named only where the DNA matches it firmly. The size field is filled for only some rows; it gives once, few, many or a size class.

V	size	J	D	DNA	CDR3
TRBV30	few	TRBJ2-7	-	TGTGCCTGGAGTCTAACAGCCTACGAGCAGTACTTC	CAWSLTAYEQYF
TRBV28	many	TRBJ1-1	-	TGTGCCAGCAGTTTATACAGTGAAGCTTTCTTT	CASSLYSEAFF
TRBV27	-	TRBJ2-2	TRBD2	TGTGCCAGCAGTCGAGGACTAGCGGGACACACCGGGGAGCTGTTTTTT	CASSRGLAGHTGELFF
TRBV20-1	-	TRBJ1-1	-	TGCAGTGCTAGAGATCTCAGGCAGGGGTCGCGGGCTGAAGCTTTCTTT	CSARDLRQGSRAEAFF
TRBV10-3	-	TRBJ2-2	TRBD1	TGTGCCATCAGTGAACAGGGGGCCTTTAACACCGGGGAGCTGTTTTTT	CAISEQGAFNTGELFF
TRBV3-2	-	TRBJ1-2	-	TGTGCCAGCAGCCAAGACACGGAGAGGAGCTACACCTTC	CASSQDTERSYTF
TRBV15	-	TRBJ1-1	-	TGTGCCACCAGCAGCGGACACTTGAACACTGAAGCTTTCTTT	CATSSGHLNTEAFF
TRBV6-9	few	TRBJ1-2	TRBD1	TGTGCCAGCAGTTACAGTCGGGACAGGGAAAACTATGGCTACACCTTC	CASSYSRDRENYGYTF
TRBV20-1	many	TRBJ2-7	TRBD1	TGCAGTGCTAGGACCTTGTCAGGGGGCCGGGAGCAGTACTTC	CSARTLSGGREQYF
TRBV5-1	many	TRBJ2-6	-	TGCGCCAGCAGCCCATGGACGGGGAGCTCTGGGGCCAACGTCCTGACTTTC	CASSPWTGSSGANVLTF
TRBV5-1	-	TRBJ1-1	-	TGCGCCAGCGGAAAGCAGAACATGAACACTGAAGCTTTCTTT	CASGKQNMNTEAFF
TRBV12-3/TRBV12-4	many	TRBJ2-7	-	TGTGCCAGCAGTTTGGTAGCGGATCAGCAGTACTTC	CASSLVADQQYF
TRBV2	many	TRBJ1-2	-	TGTGCCAGCGCAGAGGCCGGCGGCTACACCTTC	CASAEAGGYTF
TRBV11-2	-	TRBJ2-2	-	TGTGCCAGCAGCTTAGTCTACACCGGGGGGCTGTTTTTT	CASSLVYTGGLFF
TRBV7-9	-	TRBJ2-2	TRBD1	TGTGCCAGCAGCCCGGTTACCGGGACAGGGAACACCGGGGAGCTGTTTTTT	CASSPVTGTGNTGELFF
TRBV28	once	TRBJ1-2	TRBD1	TGTGCCAGCAGTTGGGGACAGGCAACCTATGGCTACACCTTC	CASSWGQATYGYTF
TRBV19	-	TRBJ2-7	-	TGTGCCAGTAGTATAGCCCGGACCGACTACGAGCAGTACTTC	CASSIARTDYEQYF
TRBV19	-	TRBJ2-6	-	TGTGCCAGTAAGCAGGGGTTTGAGTCCGGGGCCAACGTCCTGACTTTC	CASKQGFESGANVLTF
TRBV6-1	few	TRBJ1-2	TRBD1	TGTGCCAGCAGTCTATCGGACAGGGGGTCGGGTGGCTACACCTTC	CASSLSDRGSGGYTF
TRBV29-1	few	TRBJ2-7	TRBD1	TGCAGCGTCCTCAGCCGAGGGGACAGGGCCTCCTACGAGCAGTACTTC	CSVLSRGDRASYEQYF
TRBV20-1	-	TRBJ2-2	TRBD2	TGCAGTGCTAGTACTAGCGGGAGGTTCACCGGGGAGCTGTTTTTT	CSASTSGRFTGELFF
TRBV5-1	-	TRBJ2-5	-	TGCGCCAGCAGCCACGAGGAGGAGACCCAGCACTTC	CASSHEEETQHF